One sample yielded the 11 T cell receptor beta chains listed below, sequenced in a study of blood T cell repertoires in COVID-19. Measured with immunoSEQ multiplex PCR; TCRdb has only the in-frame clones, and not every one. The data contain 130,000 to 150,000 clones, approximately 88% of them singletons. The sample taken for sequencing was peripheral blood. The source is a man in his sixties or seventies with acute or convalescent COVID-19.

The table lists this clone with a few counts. CDR3 nucleotide sequence: TGTGCCAGTAGTATAGGACCTAGCGGCGGGGGGACCCAGTACTTC. This encodes CASSIGPSGGGTQYF. The chain couples TRBV19 to TRBJ2-5; 7 positions match TRBD2. CDR1 LNHDA and CDR2 SQIVND come from the germline V gene (reference sequence). CDR3 length: 15 amino acids. V was clipped by 1 base and J by 7 bases; unmatched bases: 9. Looking up the rest from reference TRBV19 and TRBJ2-5 gives the full variable domain: DGGITQSPKYLFRKEGQNVTLSCEQNLNHDAMYWYRQDPGQGLRLIYYSQIVNDFQKGDIAEGYSVSREKKESFPLTVTSAQKNPTAFYLCASSIGPSGGGTQYFGPGTRLLVL.

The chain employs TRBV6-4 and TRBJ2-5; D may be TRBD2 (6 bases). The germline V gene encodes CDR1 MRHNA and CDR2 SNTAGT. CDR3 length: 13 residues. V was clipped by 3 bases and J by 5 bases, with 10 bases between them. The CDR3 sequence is CASSELAGETQYF. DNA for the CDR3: TGTGCCAGCAGTGAACTAGCTGGTGAGACCCAGTACTTC.

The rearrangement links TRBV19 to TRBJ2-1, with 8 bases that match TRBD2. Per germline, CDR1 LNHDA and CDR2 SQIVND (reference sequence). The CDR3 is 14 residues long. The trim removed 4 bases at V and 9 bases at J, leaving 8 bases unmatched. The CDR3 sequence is CASSKGLEGGEQFF. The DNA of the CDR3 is TGTGCCAGTAGTAAGGGACTAGAAGGCGGTGAGCAGTTCTTC.

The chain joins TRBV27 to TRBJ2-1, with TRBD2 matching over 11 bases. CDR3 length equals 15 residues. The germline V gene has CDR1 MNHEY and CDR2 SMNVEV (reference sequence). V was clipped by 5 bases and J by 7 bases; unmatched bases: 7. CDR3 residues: CASSLASGGRNEQFF. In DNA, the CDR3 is TGTGCCAGCAGTCTTGCTAGCGGGGGGAGAAATGAGCAGTTCTTC.

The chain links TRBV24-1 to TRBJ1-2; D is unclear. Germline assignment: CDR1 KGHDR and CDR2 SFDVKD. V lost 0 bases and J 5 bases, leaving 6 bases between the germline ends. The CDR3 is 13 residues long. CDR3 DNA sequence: TGTGCCACCAGTGATTTGCCGGGGTATGGCTACACCTTC. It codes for CATSDLPGYGYTF.

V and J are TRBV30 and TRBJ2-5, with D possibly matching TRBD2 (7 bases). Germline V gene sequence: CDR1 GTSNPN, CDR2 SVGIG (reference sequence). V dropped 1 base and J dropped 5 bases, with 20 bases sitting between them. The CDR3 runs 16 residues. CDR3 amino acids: CAWSAPRRGGGETQYF. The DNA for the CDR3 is TGTGCCTGGAGTGCCCCCCGGAGGGGAGGGGGGGAGACCCAGTACTTC.

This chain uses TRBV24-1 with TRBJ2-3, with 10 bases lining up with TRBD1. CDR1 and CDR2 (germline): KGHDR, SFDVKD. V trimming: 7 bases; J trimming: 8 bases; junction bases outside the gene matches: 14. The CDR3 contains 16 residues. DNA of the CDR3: TGTGCCACCAGCGAAATAGGGGACAGGGGATTTGGTACGCAGTATTTT. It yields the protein CATSEIGDRGFGTQYF.

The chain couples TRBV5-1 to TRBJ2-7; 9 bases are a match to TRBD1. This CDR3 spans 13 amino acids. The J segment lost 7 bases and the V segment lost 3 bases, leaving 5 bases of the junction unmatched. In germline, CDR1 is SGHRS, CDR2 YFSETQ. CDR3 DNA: TGCGCCAGCAGCTGGGACAGGGCAGGAGAGCAGTACTTC. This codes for CASSWDRAGEQYF.

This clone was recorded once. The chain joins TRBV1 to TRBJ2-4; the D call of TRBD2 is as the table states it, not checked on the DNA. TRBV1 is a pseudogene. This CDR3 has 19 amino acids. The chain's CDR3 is CTSSQTGLAGDRAKNIQYF. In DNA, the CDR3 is TGCACCAGCAGCCAAACGGGACTAGCGGGAGACAGAGCCAAAAACATTCAGTACTTC.

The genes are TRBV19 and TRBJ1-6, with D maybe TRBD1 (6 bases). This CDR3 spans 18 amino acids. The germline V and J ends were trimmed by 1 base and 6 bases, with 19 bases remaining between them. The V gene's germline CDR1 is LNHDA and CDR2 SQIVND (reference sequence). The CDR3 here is CASSIAEARRGSNSPLHF. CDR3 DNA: TGTGCCAGTAGTATAGCGGAAGCGAGAAGGGGGAGTAATTCACCCCTCCACTTT.

CDR3 sequence reads: CAIALNPTGGPVSGNTIYF. DNA of the CDR3: TGTGCCATCGCCCTCAACCCGACAGGGGGCCCTGTCTCTGGAAACACCATATATTTT. V is TRBV10-3 and J is TRBJ1-3; TRBD1 matches at 10 bases. The germline CDR1 and CDR2 sequences are ENHRY and SYGVKD. Trimming cost V 8 bases and J 0 bases; bases outside gene matches: 16. The CDR3 is 19 amino acids.